Listed below are T cell receptor beta chains from one sample, sequenced in a study of OX40 agonist ivuxolimab in advanced cancers. Sequencing was performed with immunoSEQ multiplex PCR; in TCRdb, only in-frame clones are kept and a portion is missing. The repertoire includes roughly 18,000 clones, around two thirds of them detected once, and around 20% sits in the top ten. Sample: CD4+ or CD8+ T cells sorted from blood, taken in a trial of the OX40 agonist ivuxolimab. These receptors originate from an adult with an advanced solid tumor such as melanoma, head and neck, liver or kidney cancer. The conserved cysteine and the conserved F or W are not part of the CDR3 here.

J gene	V gene	CDR3 protein
TRBJ1-1	TRBV2	ASRDRINTEAF
TRBJ2-6	TRBV28	ASTPTGGANVLT
TRBJ2-3	TRBV9	ASSVEASGSTDTQY
TRBJ1-1	TRBV27	ASSPSEGRNTEAF
TRBJ1-2	TRBV5-1	ASSVDREGGYT
TRBJ2-1	TRBV27	ATAAASSYNEQF
TRBJ1-1	TRBV27	ASSSREALNTEAF
TRBJ1-1	TRBV14	ASSRYRGTEAF
TRBJ2-1	TRBV5-5	ASSLFGPQGDEQF
TRBJ2-7	TRBV5-4	ASSPGTGIYEQY
TRBJ2-7	TRBV7-9	ASSLAVSGRALEQY
TRBJ2-1	TRBV4-1	ASSQPPVAGGYNEQF
TRBJ2-1	TRBV4-3	ASSRGAGRRETYNEQF
TRBJ2-7	TRBV18	ASSPPARSYEQY
TRBJ2-7	TRBV7-9	ASSLLAGEQAEQY
TRBJ1-2	TRBV30	AWRPRVGSYGYT
TRBJ2-7	TRBV28	ASSLAGDYEQY
TRBJ1-1	TRBV19	ASSIQGGTEAF
TRBJ2-7	TRBV9	ASSVDQGLEQY
TRBJ2-2	TRBV28	ASSLRRGHGTGELF
TRBJ2-3	TRBV9	ASSVGGNPSTDTQY
TRBJ1-2	TRBV19	ASKQGDYGYT
TRBJ2-1	TRBV29-1	SVESLRETENEQF
TRBJ2-7	TRBV20-1	SVVQGYEQY
TRBJ2-7	TRBV5-3	ASSYTVNPYEQY
TRBJ2-7	TRBV19	ASSLGTSGFYEQY
TRBJ1-1	TRBV7-9	ASSLVYSGSTEAF
TRBJ1-5	TRBV6-5	ASSSSSGFAQPQH
TRBJ2-3	TRBV13	ASSQGDGTDTQY
NA	TRBV6-5	ASRSNRDYEQY
TRBJ2-7	TRBV11-2	ASSSELLAGPYEQY
TRBJ1-3	TRBV7-9	ASSPGTGSVGNTIY
TRBJ2-7	TRBV6-5	ASTFGNEQY
TRBJ1-4	TRBV6-5	ASSYGGLGEKLF
TRBJ2-1	TRBV19	ASGTSIYNEQF
NA	TRBV4-3	ASSQERGTYEQY
TRBJ1-2	TRBV4-1	ASSLTLGPYSGSYT
TRBJ2-2	TRBV6-5	ASSYDRGPGELF
TRBJ2-6	TRBV30	ACLNGQGANVLT
TRBJ1-3	TRBV9	ASSQETGSGNTIY
TRBJ2-1	TRBV11-2	ASSLWGGGGNEQF
TRBJ2-2	TRBV15	ATSKSQGRELF
TRBJ1-2	TRBV5-4	ASSLDRGNYGYT
TRBJ1-2	TRBV6-5	ASGRQGNYGYT
NA	TRBV11-1	ASSPGQEVSEQY
TRBJ2-7	TRBV28	ASSPERQGGPYEQY
TRBJ2-7	TRBV2	ASSENWIPIADSSYEQY
TRBJ2-7	TRBV5-1	ASSPTEPSYEQY